This T cell receptor (beta chain) was sequenced in a study of glioma-infiltrating T cells. The study's findings and limits: CDR3 overlap between tissue and blood was very small.

Points on this clonotype: Its specificity is not known.

Using RNA template, CDR3s of TCR alpha and beta were amplified with iRepertoire arm-PCR. One entry per CDR3 protein results from TCRdb running MiXCR on the multiplex PCR reads. The data contain about 140,000 distinct CDR3 sequences, around 40% of them singletons. Germline CDR1 is SNHLY and CDR2 is FYNNEI. Trimming shortened V by 5 bases and J by 5 bases, and 9 bases separated the two germline ends. This CDR3 spans 13 amino acids. This chain joins TRBV2 and TRBJ2-2, with D unresolved. The receptor was derived from a human donor with low-grade glioma or glioblastoma, undergoing nonglioma brain surgery, or in good health (not recorded which). The specimen sequenced was glioma tissue, nonneoplastic brain tissue, or PBMCs (not recorded which). The CDR3 DNA reads TGTGCCAGCAGTCAAGAGGATACCGGGGAGCTGTTTTTT. The encoded protein is CASSQEDTGELFF.